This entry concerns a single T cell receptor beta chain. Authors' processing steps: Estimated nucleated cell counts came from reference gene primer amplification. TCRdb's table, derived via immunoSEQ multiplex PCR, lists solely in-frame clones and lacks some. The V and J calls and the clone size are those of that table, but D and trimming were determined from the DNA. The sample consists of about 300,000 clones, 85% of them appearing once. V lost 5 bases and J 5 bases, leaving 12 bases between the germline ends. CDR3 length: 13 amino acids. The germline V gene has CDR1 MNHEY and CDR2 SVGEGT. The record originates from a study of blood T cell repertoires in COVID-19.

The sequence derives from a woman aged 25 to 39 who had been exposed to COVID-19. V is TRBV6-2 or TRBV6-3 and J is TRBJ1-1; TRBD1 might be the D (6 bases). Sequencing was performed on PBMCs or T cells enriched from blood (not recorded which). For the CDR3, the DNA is TGTGCCAGCAGTACCAGGGGAGGGACTGAAGCTTTCTTT. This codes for CASSTRGGTEAFF.